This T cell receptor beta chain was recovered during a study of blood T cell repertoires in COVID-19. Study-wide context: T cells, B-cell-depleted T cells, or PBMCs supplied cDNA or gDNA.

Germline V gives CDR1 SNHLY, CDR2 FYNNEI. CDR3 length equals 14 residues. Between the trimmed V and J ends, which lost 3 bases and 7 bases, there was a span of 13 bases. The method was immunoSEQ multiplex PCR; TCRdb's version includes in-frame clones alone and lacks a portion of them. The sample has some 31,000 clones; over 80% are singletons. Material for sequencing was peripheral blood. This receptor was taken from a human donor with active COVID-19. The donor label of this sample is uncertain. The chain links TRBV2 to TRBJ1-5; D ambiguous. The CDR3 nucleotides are TGTGCCAGCAGTGATTGGGGAGCAGGACAGCCCCAGCATTTT. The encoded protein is CASSDWGAGQPQHF.